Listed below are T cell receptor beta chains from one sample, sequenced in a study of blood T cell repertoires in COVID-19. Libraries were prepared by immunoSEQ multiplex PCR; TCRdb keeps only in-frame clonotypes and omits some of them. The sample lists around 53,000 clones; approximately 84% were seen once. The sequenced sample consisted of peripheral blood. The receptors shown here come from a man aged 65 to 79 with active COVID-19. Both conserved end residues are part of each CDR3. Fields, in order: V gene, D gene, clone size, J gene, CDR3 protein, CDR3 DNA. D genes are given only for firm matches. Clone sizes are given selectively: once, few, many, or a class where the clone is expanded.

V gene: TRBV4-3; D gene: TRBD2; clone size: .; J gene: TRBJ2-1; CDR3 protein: CASSQDPGLGTYNEQFF; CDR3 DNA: TGCGCCAGCAGCCAAGATCCGGGACTAGGCACATACAATGAGCAGTTCTTC
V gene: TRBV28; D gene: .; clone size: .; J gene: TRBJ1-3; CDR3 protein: CASRGTSGNTIYF; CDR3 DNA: TGTGCCAGCAGGGGCACCTCTGGAAACACCATATATTTT
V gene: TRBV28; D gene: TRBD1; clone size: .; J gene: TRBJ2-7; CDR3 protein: CASSLNRGSSYEQYF; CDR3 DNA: TGTGCCAGCAGTTTAAACAGGGGAAGCTCCTACGAGCAGTACTTC
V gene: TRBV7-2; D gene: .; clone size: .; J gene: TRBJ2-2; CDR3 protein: CASSRESTGELFF; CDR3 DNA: TGTGCCAGCAGCCGGGAGAGCACCGGGGAGCTGTTTTTT
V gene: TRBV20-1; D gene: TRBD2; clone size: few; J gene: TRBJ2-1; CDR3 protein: CSAAGGEQFF; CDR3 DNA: TGCAGTGCGGCGGGAGGTGAGCAGTTCTTC
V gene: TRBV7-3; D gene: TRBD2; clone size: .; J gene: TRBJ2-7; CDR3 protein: CASSLAGGPSYEQYF; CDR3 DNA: TGTGCCAGCAGCTTAGCGGGAGGGCCGTCGTACGAGCAGTACTTC
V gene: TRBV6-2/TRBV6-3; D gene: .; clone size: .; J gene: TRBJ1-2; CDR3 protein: CASSYSGTPVYTF; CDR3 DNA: TGTGCCAGCAGTTACTCGGGGACTCCGGTCTACACCTTC
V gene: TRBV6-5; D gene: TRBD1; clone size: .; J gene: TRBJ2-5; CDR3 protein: CASSYGQGREETQYF; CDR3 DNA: TGTGCCAGCAGTTACGGACAGGGTAGAGAGGAGACCCAGTACTTC
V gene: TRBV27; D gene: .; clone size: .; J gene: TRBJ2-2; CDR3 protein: CATSVRGELFF; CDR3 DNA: TGTGCCACTTCGGTTCGCGGGGAGCTGTTTTTT
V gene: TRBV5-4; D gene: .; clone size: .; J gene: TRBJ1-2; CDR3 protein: CASSPATDNYGYTF; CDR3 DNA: TGTGCCAGCAGCCCAGCGACAGATAACTATGGCTACACCTTC
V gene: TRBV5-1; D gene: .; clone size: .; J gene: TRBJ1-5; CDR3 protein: CASSSTGGSNQPQHF; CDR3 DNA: TGCGCCAGCAGCTCTACAGGAGGGAGCAATCAGCCCCAGCATTTT